Below are 5 T cell receptor beta chains sequenced from a single sample in a study of shared clonotypes between healthy human individuals. Generated by immunoSEQ multiplex PCR, the TCRdb table keeps only in-frame clones and is missing some. Among approximately 330,000 clones listed, 73% were seen once. What was sequenced was memory CD4+ T cells sorted from blood. Subset: CD45RA-negative fraction. These receptors were taken from a man aged 25 to 40 in good health.

This rearrangement joins TRBV7-2 to TRBJ2-3, with TRBD2 matching over 10 bases. The CDR3 runs 15 residues. Germline CDR1 SGHTA, CDR2 FQGNSA. After removal of 6 bases from V and 3 bases from J, the junction contained 6 bases not matched to a gene. CDR3 bases: TGTGCCAGCAGTACAGCGGGAGGGCGGACAGATACGCAGTATTTT. This encodes CASSTAGGRTDTQYF.

The chain links TRBV5-5 to TRBJ1-5, with unresolved D. Germline-derived CDR1 and CDR2 are SGHKS and YYEKEE (reference sequence). This CDR3 comprises 16 residues. V was clipped by 4 bases and J by 5 bases, with 19 bases between them. CDR3 in DNA: TGTGCCAGCAGCCTTGGACTCCGGGTTGTTGATCAGCCCCAGCATTTT. It codes for CASSLGLRVVDQPQHF.

This clone was seen more than once but under ten times. The chain combines TRBV2 with TRBJ2-7; 9 nucleotides align to TRBD1. The CDR3 has 15 residues. With V trimmed by 5 bases and J by 2 bases, 7 bases remained unmatched. The germline gives CDR1 SNHLY, CDR2 FYNNEI. This chain's CDR3 is CASSPGQGYTYEQYF. The CDR3 nucleotides are TGTGCCAGCAGTCCAGGACAGGGGTACACCTACGAGCAGTACTTC.

V is TRBV5-4 and J is TRBJ2-7; 13 nucleotides align to TRBD2. J was trimmed by 3 bases and V by 4 bases; bases with no gene match: 7. This CDR3 is 16 amino acids long. Germline V lookup: CDR1 SGHNT, CDR2 YYREEE (reference sequence). In DNA, the CDR3 is TGTGCCAGCAGCCCCGGACTAGCGGGAGTCTACTACGAGCAGTACTTC. Residues: CASSPGLAGVYYEQYF.

The chain employs TRBV28 and TRBJ2-7; D possibly uses TRBD1 or TRBD2 (5 bases each). Trimming removed 7 bases at V and 3 bases at J, with 13 bases between. This CDR3 is 13 amino acids long. Germline lookup yields CDR1 MDHEN and CDR2 SYDVKM. This chain's CDR3 is CASNWDGDYEQYF. DNA of the CDR3: TGTGCCAGCAACTGGGACGGAGACTACGAGCAGTACTTC.